These 10 T cell receptor beta chains came from one sample sequenced in a study of blood T cell repertoires in COVID-19. Here immunoSEQ multiplex PCR was the method, and the copy in TCRdb shows in-frame clones only, minus some. The table has 100,000 to 150,000 clones, roughly 88% seen once. The sample taken for sequencing was peripheral blood. The receptors derive from a woman aged 45-60 years with active or convalescent COVID-19.

The chain employs TRBV6-5 and TRBJ2-3, with D perhaps matching TRBD2 (6 bases). This CDR3 region has 14 residues. Trimming cost V 5 bases and J 5 bases, with 14 bases left between them. The V gene's germline CDR1 is MNHEY and CDR2 SVGAGI. In DNA form, the CDR3 reads TGTGCCAGCAGTAAACGGGAGTGGGGAGATACGCAGTATTTT. Translated, it gives CASSKREWGDTQYF.

This rearrangement joins TRBV4-3 to TRBJ2-2; 11 nucleotides line up with TRBD1. V shed 4 bases and J 5 bases; nucleotides not matched to a gene: 6. The germline V gene encodes CDR1 LGHNA and CDR2 YSLEER. CDR3 length: 16 residues. For the CDR3, the DNA is TGCGCCAGCAGCCGCTACGGGGACAGGGGGACCGGGGAGCTGTTTTTT. Translated, it gives CASSRYGDRGTGELFF.

This chain links TRBV7-9 with TRBJ2-7, with 10 bases lining up with TRBD2. The trim removed 1 base at V and 4 bases at J, leaving 13 bases unmatched. The CDR3 has 18 amino acids. Germline V CDR1 and CDR2: SEHNR, FQNEAQ (reference sequence). The CDR3 DNA follows: TGTGCCAGCAGCTTAGTCCAAACCGCTTTAGCGGGGGGTTACGAGCAGTACTTC. As protein: CASSLVQTALAGGYEQYF.

This clone is a singleton in its sample. The chain uses TRBV18 and TRBJ1-6; D perhaps matches TRBD1 (5 bases). CDR1 and CDR2 from the germline V gene are KGHSH and LQKENI. CDR3 length: 15 amino acids. V gave up 0 bases and J gave up 10 bases, with 13 bases separating them. The DNA for the CDR3 is TGTGCCAGCTCACCACCTGAGGCAGGACAATCACCCCTCCACTTT. This translates into CASSPPEAGQSPLHF.

This clone was detected a few times. In DNA form, the CDR3 reads TGTGCCAGCAGCCAAGAATCATTACAGGGGGCGGGTGGCTACACCTTC. It is translated as CASSQESLQGAGGYTF. The V call is TRBV3-1 (or the pseudogene TRBV3-2), the J call TRBJ1-2; 9 bases align to TRBD1. The CDR3 has 16 amino acids. The junction had 9 bases not matched to a gene; V was cut back by 0 bases and J by 7 bases. Per the germline V gene, CDR1 is LGHDT and CDR2 is YNNKEL (reference sequence).

This clone was detected only once. The chain carries TRBV7-8 and TRBJ2-3, with 7 bases matching TRBD2. Trimming took 5 bases from V and 6 from J; bases not matched to a gene: 11. This CDR3 is built from 15 residues. Germline V lookup: CDR1 SGHVS, CDR2 FQNEAQ. The CDR3 sequence is CASSPMGGSRDTQYF. The CDR3 nucleotides read TGTGCCAGCAGCCCAATGGGCGGGAGTAGGGATACGCAGTATTTT.

CDR3 in amino acids: CASSLGEDRETQYF. Written as DNA, the CDR3 is TGTGCCAGCAGCTTAGGAGAGGATCGGGAGACCCAGTACTTC. The chain has TRBV7-2 and TRBJ2-5; D call uncertain. The V gene lost 1 base and the J gene lost 5 bases, with 11 bases spanning the gap. The germline gives CDR1 SGHTA, CDR2 FQGNSA. This CDR3 has 14 amino acids.

This chain connects TRBV6-6 to TRBJ1-2, with D possibly TRBD1 on 5 matching bases. The CDR3 extends over 15 amino acids. V lost 5 bases and J lost 0, with 13 bases in between. Germline lookup yields CDR1 MNHNY and CDR2 SVGAGI (reference sequence). Here the CDR3 reads CASSLQGESNYGYTF. In DNA form, the CDR3 reads TGTGCCAGCAGTCTGCAGGGCGAGTCTAACTATGGCTACACCTTC.

This clone was observed a handful of times. This chain links TRBV6-5 with TRBJ2-3; no definite D call. Germline CDR1 and CDR2: MNHEY and SVGAGI. Trimming took 6 bases from V and 9 from J, leaving 13 bases between them. The CDR3 loop spans 12 amino acids. The CDR3 nucleotides are TGTGCCAGCAGCCAGCCGGGTGGGACGCAGTATTTT. Residues: CASSQPGGTQYF.

The chain recombines TRBV3-1 (or the pseudogene TRBV3-2) with TRBJ1-6; 10 positions agree with TRBD1. Germline V gives CDR1 LGHDT, CDR2 YNNKEL (reference sequence). The CDR3 contains 16 residues. With 4 bases clipped from V and 8 bases from J, the junction kept 8 bases outside the gene matches. The chain's CDR3 is CASSRRGDRGYSPLHF. CDR3 nucleotide sequence: TGTGCCAGCAGCCGGCGGGGGGACAGGGGTTATTCACCCCTCCACTTT.